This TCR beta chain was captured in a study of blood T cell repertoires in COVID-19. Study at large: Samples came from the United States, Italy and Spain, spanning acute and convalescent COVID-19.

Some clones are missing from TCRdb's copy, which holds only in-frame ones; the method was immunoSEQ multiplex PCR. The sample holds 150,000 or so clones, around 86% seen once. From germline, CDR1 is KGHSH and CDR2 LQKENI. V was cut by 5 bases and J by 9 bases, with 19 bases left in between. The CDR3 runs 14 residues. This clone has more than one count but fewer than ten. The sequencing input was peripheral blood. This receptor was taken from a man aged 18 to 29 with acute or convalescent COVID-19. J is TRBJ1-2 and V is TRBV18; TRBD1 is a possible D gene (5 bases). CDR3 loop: CASSETVTGGRYTF. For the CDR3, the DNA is TGTGCCAGCTCAGAAACTGTAACCGGGGGACGCTACACCTTC.